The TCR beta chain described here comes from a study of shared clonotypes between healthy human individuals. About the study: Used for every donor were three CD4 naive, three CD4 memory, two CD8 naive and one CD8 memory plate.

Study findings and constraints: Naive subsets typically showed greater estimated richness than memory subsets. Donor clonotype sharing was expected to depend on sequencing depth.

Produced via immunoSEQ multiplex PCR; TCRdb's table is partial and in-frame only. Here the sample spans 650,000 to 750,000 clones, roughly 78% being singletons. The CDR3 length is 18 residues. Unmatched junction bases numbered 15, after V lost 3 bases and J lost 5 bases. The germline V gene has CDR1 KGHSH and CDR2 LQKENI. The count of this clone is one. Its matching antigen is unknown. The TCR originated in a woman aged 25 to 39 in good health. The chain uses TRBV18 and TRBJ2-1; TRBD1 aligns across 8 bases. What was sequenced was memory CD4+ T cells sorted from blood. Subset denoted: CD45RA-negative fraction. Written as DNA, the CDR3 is TGTGCCAGCTCACCTACTTACCGACGGGACAGGCCTAACAATGAGCAGTTCTTC. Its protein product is CASSPTYRRDRPNNEQFF.